This T cell receptor beta chain was found in a study of CD8 T cells in Susac syndrome. About 0.5 to 1 ug RNA was reverse transcribed with random hexamers. The CDR3 of TCR beta was amplified by immunoSEQ multiplex PCR across 54 Vbeta and 13 Jbeta. Using its own MiXCR run on the immunoSEQ multiplex PCR reads, TCRdb lists one record per CDR3 protein. The table includes about 180,000 distinct CDR3 sequences, roughly 96% detected once. Sequencing targeted TCR beta in T cells from blood (CD8+ and CD4+). In the multiple sclerosis control group, patients were treatment-naive and had stable or active relapsing-remitting disease. TEMRA cells were FACS-enriched, with CD8+ and CD4+ T cells isolated negatively. CDR3 length equals 8 residues. Germline V gene data show CDR1 as MNHNS and CDR2 as SASEGT. Trimming removed 10 bases from V and 5 bases from J, with 2 bases in between.

V gene TRBV6-1 combines with J gene TRBJ2-5, with D unresolved. This sequence was found in a human donor with multiple sclerosis. Sequenced material: CD8+ T cells from PBMCs. CDR3 bases: TGTGCCACCGAGACCCAGTACTTC. The encoded protein is CATETQYF.